The 12 T cell receptor beta chains below all came from one sample that was sequenced in a study of T cell responses to AZD1222 COVID-19 vaccine. The method was immunoSEQ multiplex PCR; TCRdb's version includes in-frame clones alone and lacks a portion of them. Here the sample spans roughly 200,000 clones, approximately 95% being singletons. Sequenced material: peripheral blood, taken 28 days after the second dose of the MenACWY control vaccine. The origin of the receptors is an adult who received the MenACWY meningococcal vaccine as a control.

This clone was counted only a few times. J is TRBJ1-4 and V is TRBV7-2; D might be TRBD1 (6 bases). Germline CDR1 is SGHTA and CDR2 is FQGNSA. V was trimmed by 2 bases and J by 8 bases, leaving 9 bases between them. This CDR3 has 13 amino acids. CDR3 nucleotides: TGTGCCAGCAGCTTATGGGGGGGCGAAAAACTGTTTTTT. This gives the protein CASSLWGGEKLFF. The full variable domain, rest sourced from reference TRBV7-2 and TRBJ1-4, is GAGVSQSPSNKVTEKGKDVELRCDPISGHTALYWYRQSLGQGLEFLIYFQGNSAPDKSGLPSDRFSAERTGGSVSTLTIQRTQQEDSAVYLCASSLWGGEKLFFGSGTQLSVL.

V and J are TRBV7-8 and TRBJ1-1, with D unresolved. V lost 4 bases and J 1 base, leaving 10 bases between the germline ends. The CDR3 consists of 14 residues. In germline, CDR1 is SGHVS, CDR2 FQNEAQ. CDR3 nucleotide sequence: TGTGCCAGCAGCTCCCAACTCGGGAACACTGAAGCTTTCTTT. As protein: CASSSQLGNTEAFF.

The sample holds a few counts of this clone. V and J are TRBV7-6 and TRBJ1-1, with 8 bases matching TRBD1. The CDR3 sequence is 14 residues long. V lost 4 bases to trimming and J lost 4 bases; unmatched junction nucleotides: 5. Germline V lookup: CDR1 SGHVS, CDR2 FNYEAQ. The CDR3 nucleotides are TGTGCCAGCAGCTCCAGGGGGCGAGGCACTGAAGCTTTCTTT. Its translation is CASSSRGRGTEAFF.

The chain recombines TRBV18 with TRBJ2-6; 7 bases line up with TRBD1. Per the germline V gene, CDR1 is KGHSH and CDR2 is LQKENI. J was trimmed by 2 bases and V by 6 bases; bases with no gene match: 7. CDR3 length: 16 amino acids. This CDR3 is CASSATGTPGANVLTF. The CDR3 DNA follows: TGTGCCAGCTCCGCGACAGGGACCCCTGGGGCCAACGTCCTGACTTTC.

This rearrangement joins TRBV4-2 to TRBJ2-2; possible D gene TRBD2, 6 bases. Per the germline V gene, CDR1 is LGHNA and CDR2 is YNFKEQ. The V and J ends lost 1 base and 1 base respectively, with 19 bases between them. There are 19 residues in the CDR3. CDR3 residues: CASSQVLPGLAWNTGELFF. Here the CDR3 DNA reads TGTGCCAGCAGCCAAGTCCTCCCTGGGCTAGCGTGGAACACCGGGGAGCTGTTTTTT.

The chain uses TRBV3-1 (or the pseudogene TRBV3-2) and TRBJ1-2, with D possibly matching TRBD1 (5 bases). Trimming left V 0 bases short and J 8 bases short, with 16 bases between. The germline V gene has CDR1 LGHDT and CDR2 YNNKEL (reference sequence). This CDR3 region has 15 residues. In DNA, the CDR3 is TGTGCCAGCAGCCAAGATCTGCGGGGCCAAGGGGGCTACACCTTC. It codes for CASSQDLRGQGGYTF.

The rearrangement uses TRBV6-1 and TRBJ2-3; no reliable D call. CDR3 length equals 12 residues. V was shortened by 3 bases and J by 7 bases, with 8 bases between the two germline ends. The V gene's germline CDR1 is MNHNS and CDR2 SASEGT. The CDR3 region has the DNA TGTGCCAGCAGTGAGACGGCAAATACGCAGTATTTT. Translated: CASSETANTQYF.

The gene calls are TRBV7-8 and TRBJ2-7, with D perhaps matching TRBD2 (5 bases). Germline CDR1 SGHVS, CDR2 FQNEAQ. V lost 1 base and J 3 bases, leaving 10 bases between the germline ends. CDR3 length equals 14 residues. Here the CDR3 DNA reads TGTGCCAGCAGCTTAGGGTCGGGATACTACGAGCAGTACTTC. This translates into CASSLGSGYYEQYF.

The chain links TRBV18 to TRBJ1-4; D is possibly TRBD1 (5 bases). V dropped 3 bases and J dropped 0 bases, with 11 bases sitting between them. This CDR3 has 16 amino acids. Germline V gene lookup returns CDR1 KGHSH and CDR2 LQKENI. The CDR3 region has the DNA TGTGCCAGCTCACCCGGGGGTCCCTCAACTAATGAAAAACTGTTTTTT. The encoded protein is CASSPGGPSTNEKLFF. Using reference TRBV18 and TRBJ1-4 for the parts outside the CDR3, the full variable domain is NAGVMQNPRHLVRRRGQEARLRCSPMKGHSHVYWYRQLPEEGLKFMVYLQKENIIDESGMPKERFSAEFPKEGPSILRIQQVVRGDSAAYFCASSPGGPSTNEKLFFGSGTQLSVL.

The J gene is TRBJ2-5, the V gene TRBV12-3 or TRBV12-4; the D is unclear. V gave up 5 bases and J gave up 5 bases, with 12 bases separating them. The CDR3 spans 13 residues. The DNA of the CDR3 is TGTGCCAGCAGTCCCTACCTTTTCGAGACCCAGTACTTC. Encoded protein: CASSPYLFETQYF.

The V call is TRBV7-2, the J call TRBJ1-5, with 9 nucleotides matching TRBD1. Germline trimming cut 2 bases from V and 4 bases from J; bases unmatched to any gene: 6. From germline, CDR1 is SGHTA and CDR2 FQGNSA. This CDR3 has 16 amino acids. In nucleotides, the CDR3 is TGTGCCAGCAGCTTAAGCGGGACAGGGACTAATCAGCCCCAGCATTTT. Translation: CASSLSGTGTNQPQHF.

V usage is TRBV4-3 and J usage is TRBJ1-4, with D possibly matching TRBD1 (5 bases). V was pared by 4 bases and J by 7 bases, with 16 bases between. This CDR3 comprises 15 residues. Germline V gene lookup returns CDR1 LGHNA and CDR2 YSLEER. CDR3 sequence reads: CASSPTGLLGEKLFF. The CDR3 DNA reads as TGCGCCAGCAGCCCCACGGGACTTCTGGGTGAAAAACTGTTTTTT.